This entry describes one TCR beta chain. Its antigen remains unknown. The data were taken from a study of beta chain features in type 1 diabetes. Whole-study findings and limits: Type 1 diabetes patients showed a moderate but significant shortening of TCRB CDR3s in all four CD4+ subsets. For type 1 diabetes patients, VDJ junctions showed fewer insertions and more deletions. Whatever favoring of shorter templates PCR might show would apply equally to patients and controls.

Isolated RNA was reverse transcribed in full, so expressed TCRB transcripts were sequenced. The method was immunoSEQ multiplex PCR; TCRdb's version includes in-frame clones alone and lacks a portion of them. The sample consists of about 640,000 clones, 12% of them appearing once. Cells sorted by CD45RO/CCR7/CD25/CD127/CD95/CD27 comprised CD4+ naive, central memory, regulatory and stem cell-like memory cells. CDR1 and CDR2 (germline): SEHNR, FQNEAQ (reference sequence). Trimming took off 7 bases at V and 7 bases at J, with 13 bases between the two ends. The CDR3 runs 13 residues. Sample: naive CD4+ T cells from blood. This chain uses TRBV7-9 with TRBJ1-4; D is unclear. The sequence was collected from a man aged 25-40 years with type 1 diabetes. CDR3 residues: CASNPETGEKLFF. Here the CDR3 DNA reads TGTGCCAGCAACCCAGAGACGGGTGAAAAACTGTTTTTT.